Below, one T cell receptor (beta chain) is given with its context. Antigen specificity is unknown. The ends were cut back, 3 bases at V and 15 bases at J, with 16 bases in the middle. Germline values: CDR1 SGHDT, CDR2 YYEEEE. This CDR3 is 12 amino acids long. The sample belongs to a study of shared clonotypes between healthy human individuals. Study-wide background: Donors had three CD4 naive, three CD4 memory, two CD8 naive and one CD8 memory plate apiece.

The study, taken as a whole, reports: Lower generation probabilities were found for non-shared clonotypes than for those shared by all four donors. Having only a few donors restricted how much genetic and exposure-history diversity was captured.

The data were produced by immunoSEQ multiplex PCR, yet TCRdb's version contains in-frame clones alone and is incomplete. The sample yields some 2,500,000 clones, roughly 92% seen once. Material for sequencing was naive CD4+ T cells from PBMCs. The subset denotes: CD45RA+ positively selected. J is TRBJ2-1 and V is TRBV5-6; D uncertain. This TCR came from a man aged 18 to 30 in good health. Some clones in this sample may be carry-over from other donors' samples. The CDR3 DNA sequence: TGTGCCAGCAGCTCACTTGGCCGCACTCCGTTCTTC. It specifies CASSSLGRTPFF.